The rows below give T cell receptor beta chains drawn from one sample of a study of brain T cells in children with intractable seizures. Only in-frame clones appear in the TCRdb table, and some are missing; sequencing was by immunoSEQ multiplex PCR. Of about 340,000 clones in the sample, 93% were seen once. Sample: peripheral blood, taken 5 to 6 months after surgery. The source of these receptors is a boy under two years old with tuberous sclerosis and intractable seizures. The conserved cysteine and the conserved F or W are not part of the CDR3 here. The D gene is left open where the match is weak.

>TRBJ1-3|NA|TRBV5-8
ASSLVRNTIY
>TRBJ2-2|TRBD2|TRBV24-1
ATSYSGTNTGELF
>TRBJ2-4|NA|TRBV27
ASRPLGEAKNIQY
>TRBJ1-2|TRBD1|TRBV4-1
ASSQDRPGGFASGYT
>TRBJ2-7|TRBD2|TRBV20-1
SASRREPYEQY
>TRBJ2-1|NA|TRBV4-1
ASSQGARSGNEQF
>TRBJ2-7|NA|TRBV14
ASSLAAYEQY
>TRBJ1-1|NA|TRBV18
ASSNAPGGGTEAF
>TRBJ1-4|NA|TRBV2
ASEDSTNEKLF
>TRBJ2-2|NA|TRBV7-6
ASSPGWGTDTGELF
>TRBJ2-7|NA|TRBV7-2
ASSLEAGTSYEQY
>TRBJ1-5|NA|TRBV10-3
ATEGEASNQPQH
>TRBJ1-1|NA|TRBV7-9
ASSSTDSRKAF
>TRBJ2-7|NA|TRBV6-1
ASSESEDTYEQY
>TRBJ1-1|NA|TRBV7-3
ASSLDKGTEAF
>TRBJ1-2|NA|TRBV9
ASSVGGPYGYT
>TRBJ1-1|NA|TRBV5-5
ASSPYRVSPTEAF
>TRBJ2-3|TRBD1|TRBV2
ASSTGGLTDTQY
>TRBJ1-5|TRBD1|TRBV11-3
ASSAGQDQPQH
>TRBJ2-7|TRBD1|TRBV5-5
ASSTLGTGVGEQY
>TRBJ1-2|NA|TRBV6-5
ASSYSGAGAHGYT
>TRBJ2-5|TRBD2|TRBV11-2
ASSSGGGTQY
>TRBJ2-3|NA|TRBV30
AWSSDGTDTQY
>TRBJ1-1|NA|TRBV5-6
ASSFRAATMNTEAF
>TRBJ2-3|TRBD2|TRBV9
ASSVDVLAGARTY
>TRBJ2-7|NA|TRBV9
ASSGSDGNSYEQY
>TRBJ2-1|TRBD2|TRBV6-5
ASSLDGLASYNEQF
>TRBJ2-1|TRBD1|TRBV7-2
ASSLQGAGEQF
>TRBJ1-3|NA|TRBV3-1/TRBV3-2
ASSKQGGGNTIY
>TRBJ2-3|NA|TRBV3-1/TRBV3-2
ASSGGLRDTQY
>TRBJ2-1|TRBD1|TRBV10-2
ASRLGGSSYNEQF
>TRBJ2-4|TRBD1|TRBV19
ASTSQGAHVKNIQY
>TRBJ2-3|NA|TRBV4-1
ASSQDPDYDTDTQY
>TRBJ2-2|NA|TRBV5-1
ASSLGFGDTGELF
>TRBJ1-2|NA|TRBV6-1
ASSEMLGSNYGYT
>TRBJ1-1|TRBD1|TRBV15
ATSTRDRYTEAF
>TRBJ1-1|NA|TRBV20-1
SARGTF
>TRBJ2-1|TRBD2|TRBV30
AWDTGTSSGSYNEQF
>TRBJ2-3|NA|TRBV2
ASSVRSTLDTQY
>TRBJ2-7|TRBD2|TRBV5-4
ASSQGTSGLYEQY
>TRBJ1-1|NA|TRBV24-1
ATSDLEGHEAF